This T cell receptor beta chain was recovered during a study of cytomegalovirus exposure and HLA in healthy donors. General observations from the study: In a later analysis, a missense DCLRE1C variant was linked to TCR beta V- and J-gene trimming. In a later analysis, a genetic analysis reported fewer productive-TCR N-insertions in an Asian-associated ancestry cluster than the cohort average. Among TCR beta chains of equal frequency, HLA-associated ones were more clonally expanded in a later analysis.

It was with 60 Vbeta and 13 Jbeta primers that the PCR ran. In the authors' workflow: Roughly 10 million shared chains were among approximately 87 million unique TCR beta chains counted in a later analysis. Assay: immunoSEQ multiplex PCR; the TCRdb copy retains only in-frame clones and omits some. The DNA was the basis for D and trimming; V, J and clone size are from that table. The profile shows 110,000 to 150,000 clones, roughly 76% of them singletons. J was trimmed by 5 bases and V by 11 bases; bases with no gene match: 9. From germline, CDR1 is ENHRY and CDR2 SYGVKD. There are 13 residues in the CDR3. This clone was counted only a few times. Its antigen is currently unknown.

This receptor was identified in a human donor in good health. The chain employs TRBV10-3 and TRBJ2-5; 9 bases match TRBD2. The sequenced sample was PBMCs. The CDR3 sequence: CAHQRLAGETQYF. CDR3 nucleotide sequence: TGTGCCCATCAACGTCTAGCGGGGGAGACCCAGTACTTC.